Below, 9 T cell receptor beta chains from the same sample are listed, as sequenced in a study of blood T cell repertoires in COVID-19. Libraries were prepared by immunoSEQ multiplex PCR; TCRdb keeps only in-frame clonotypes and omits some of them. Among about 140,000 clones, about 82% were seen once, and the ten largest hold approximately 8.3%. The specimen was peripheral blood. These receptors all stem from a woman aged 55-75 years with acute or convalescent COVID-19.

The rearrangement uses TRBV5-1 and TRBJ2-5; D perhaps matches TRBD1 (6 bases). Germline V gene lookup returns CDR1 SGHRS and CDR2 YFSETQ. V shed 4 bases and J shed 4 bases, with 14 bases lying between them. This CDR3 comprises 14 residues. CDR3 DNA: TGCGCCAGCAGCGCACAGGGCAGGGGAGAGACCCAGTACTTC. This translates into CASSAQGRGETQYF.

The chain uses TRBV3-1 (or the pseudogene TRBV3-2) and TRBJ1-2, with D maybe TRBD1 (6 bases). V was trimmed by 0 bases and J by 11 bases, leaving 10 bases between them. The V gene's germline CDR1 is LGHDT and CDR2 YNNKEL (reference sequence). CDR3 length equals 12 residues. CDR3 amino acids: CASSQDRGGYTF. CDR3 DNA: TGTGCCAGCAGCCAAGATCGAGGGGGATACACCTTC.

This clone was detected only once. This chain connects TRBV11-2 to TRBJ1-2; D uncertain. Germline CDR1 reads SGHAT; CDR2 reads FQNNGV. V lost 0 bases and J lost 2, with 4 bases in between. The CDR3 totals 13 residues. The CDR3 loop is CASSLDRNYGYTF. Here the CDR3 DNA reads TGTGCCAGCAGCTTAGACAGGAACTATGGCTACACCTTC.

The genes are TRBV5-6 and TRBJ2-3; D is perhaps TRBD1 (6 bases). Deletions cut 6 bases from V and 2 bases from J, with 16 bases between. The germline CDR1 and CDR2 sequences are SGHDT and YYEEEE. The CDR3 runs 15 residues. CDR3 sequence reads: CASTPRGSYTDTQYF. In DNA form, the CDR3 reads TGTGCCAGCACCCCGAGGGGGTCTTACACAGATACGCAGTATTTT.

The V call is TRBV19, the J call TRBJ2-5; TRBD1 agrees at 7 bases. From germline, CDR1 is LNHDA and CDR2 SQIVND (reference sequence). The CDR3 consists of 15 residues. V lost 1 base, J lost 1 base, and 3 bases stayed unmatched. CDR3 amino acids: CASSIARGFQETQYF. The DNA of the CDR3 is TGTGCCAGTAGTATAGCCAGGGGGTTCCAAGAGACCCAGTACTTC.

The CDR3, as DNA: TGCGCCAGCAGCCTAGGGACAGGCCAAGAGACCCAGTACTTC. Translating gives CASSLGTGQETQYF. The chain is built from TRBV5-1 and TRBJ2-5; TRBD1 matches 8 bases. The CDR3 has 14 residues. Per germline, CDR1 SGHRS and CDR2 YFSETQ. After removal of 4 bases from V and 1 base from J, the junction contained 3 bases not matched to a gene.

The chain joins TRBV7-9 to TRBJ2-4; 8 nucleotides agree with TRBD1. The germline V gene has CDR1 SEHNR and CDR2 FQNEAQ (reference sequence). J lost 6 bases, V lost 10 bases, and 5 bases had no gene match. This CDR3 region has 12 residues. This CDR3 is CATHGQGNIQYF. As DNA, the CDR3 is TGTGCCACCCACGGACAGGGAAACATTCAGTACTTC.

The V and J genes are TRBV6-5 and TRBJ1-5, with a tentative D call TRBD1 (6 bases). This CDR3 contains 15 residues. V dropped 11 bases and J dropped 1 base, with 18 bases sitting between them. CDR1 is MNHEY, CDR2 SVGAGI, per germline. In nucleotides, the CDR3 is TGTGCCGGAGGCAGGGGCCTGGGAAGCAATCAGCCCCAGCATTTT. Its translation is CAGGRGLGSNQPQHF.

The chain uses TRBV5-5 and TRBJ2-5, with a weak D call TRBD2 (6 bases). CDR3 size: 14 residues. The germline V gene has CDR1 SGHKS and CDR2 YYEKEE (reference sequence). Trimming cost V 2 bases and J 5 bases, with 13 bases left between them. The CDR3 DNA reads TGTGCCAGCAGCTTAAATTCGGGGGAGGAGACCCAGTACTTC. Its translation: CASSLNSGEETQYF.